This T cell receptor (beta chain) originates from a study of T cell repertoires in cytomegalovirus infection. At the level of the study: Signatures in public TCR beta sequences pointed to both CMV infection and matching HLA type. Study findings and constraints: Dominant in the ex vivo response were TCR beta clonotypes restricted by HLA-C and specific for CMV. Carriers of CMV plus the relevant HLA were identified by cumulative public TCR beta family frequency.

The V gene lost 1 base and the J gene lost 3 bases, with 4 bases spanning the gap. Germline CDR1 and CDR2: SGHTA and FQGNSA. CDR3 length: 13 amino acids. TCRdb re-derived calls from the reads in MiXCR, one entry per CDR3 protein. This sample carries 600,000 to 700,000 distinct CDR3 sequences, 30% to 40% of them seen once, and the ten largest clones take roughly 18%. This clonotype was recorded many times. Its specificity is not known. J is TRBJ1-5 and V is TRBV7-2, with no clear D. The source of this sequence is a human donor in good health (CMV status not recorded). Some clones in this sample may be carry-over from other donors' samples. Sequencing used cultured PBMCs, obtained from culture after CMV antigen stimulation. The CDR3, as DNA: TGTGCCAGCAGCTTAGTGGTCAATCAGCCCCAGCATTTT. Amino acid sequence: CASSLVVNQPQHF.